This T cell receptor (beta chain) was profiled in a study of T cells in Graves' hyperthyroidism and ophthalmopathy. Amplification yielded TCR beta CDR3 regions, with RNA transcripts as the source. First-round RT-PCR with HTBI primers amplified the TCR CDR3 region. TCRdb itself ran the multiplex PCR reads through MiXCR, one entry per CDR3 protein. The repertoire consists of around 300,000 distinct CDR3 sequences, with around 15% occurring once and the leading ten covering 30% to 40%. Diagnosing involved the use of clinical symptoms, serum thyroxine and TRAb, thyroid ultrasound and orbital computed tomography. The CDR3 spans 15 residues. V shed 6 bases and J shed 6 bases, with 21 bases lying between them. Looked up from germline, CDR1 is DFQATT and CDR2 is SNEGSKA (reference sequence). This clonotype was seen only a few times.

The chain is built from TRBV20-1 and TRBJ2-1, with no clear D. Sequencing was done on a sample of blood. This clonotype was obtained from a woman in her thirties or forties with Graves' ophthalmopathy. CDR3 nucleotide sequence: TGCAGTGCGCGCCCGATAGGACCCGCATTCAATGAGCAGTTCTTC. Translating gives CSARPIGPAFNEQFF.